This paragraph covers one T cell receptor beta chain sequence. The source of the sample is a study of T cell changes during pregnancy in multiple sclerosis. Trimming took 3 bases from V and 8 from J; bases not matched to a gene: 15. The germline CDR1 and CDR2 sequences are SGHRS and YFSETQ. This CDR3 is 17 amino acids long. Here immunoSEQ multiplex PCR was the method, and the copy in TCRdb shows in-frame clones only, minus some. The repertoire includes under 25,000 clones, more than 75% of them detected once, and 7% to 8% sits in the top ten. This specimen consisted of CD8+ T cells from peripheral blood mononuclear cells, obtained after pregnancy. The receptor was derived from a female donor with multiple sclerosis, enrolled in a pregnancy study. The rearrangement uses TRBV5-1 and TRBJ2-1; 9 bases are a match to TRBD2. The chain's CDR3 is CASSWVGSGSIFYEQFF. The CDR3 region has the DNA TGCGCCAGCAGCTGGGTTGGTAGCGGGAGCATCTTTTATGAGCAGTTCTTC.